This T cell receptor (beta chain) came from a study of T cell responses to AZD1222 COVID-19 vaccine. This clone was seen just once. The antigen is not known. TCRdb keeps only in-frame clones here, not all; method: immunoSEQ multiplex PCR. The sample has 120,000 or so clones, 80% to 90% seen once. Study findings and constraints: Repertoire samples came only from after the peak T cell response. Females outnumbered males among donors, who were mostly white British; clonal diversity was possibly underestimated. Just a handful of AZD1222 recipients were seropositive at baseline.

Whether given at about 4 or about 12 weeks, second doses were pooled. This material consisted of peripheral blood, taken 28 days after the second AZD1222 dose. The TCR was taken from an adult who received the AZD1222 COVID-19 vaccine.

The CDR3 is CASSIDGTGGNQPQHF. The CDR3, as DNA: TGTGCCAGTAGTATAGATGGGACAGGGGGCAATCAGCCCCAGCATTTT. The V and J genes are TRBV19 and TRBJ1-5, with 10 positions matching TRBD1. The CDR3 is made up of 16 amino acids. Germline loops: CDR1 LNHDA, CDR2 SQIVND (reference sequence). V shed 0 bases, J shed 2 bases, and the junction held 1 base outside the gene matches.